The rows below give T cell receptor beta chains drawn from one sample of a study of cytomegalovirus exposure and HLA in healthy donors. Assay used: immunoSEQ multiplex PCR; TCRdb lists only in-frame clones, some missing. The repertoire has approximately 170,000 clones, over 80% of them found once; the top ten carry less than 5%. The sample comprised PBMCs. The receptors come from a man aged 45-65 years in good health and CMV-seropositive. The conserved cysteine and the conserved F or W are not part of the CDR3 here. Each record gives: CDR3 protein, V gene.

cdr3_aa: ASSLVGSGSWHEQF; v_call: TRBV7-9
cdr3_aa: ASSESFGTAPTEAF; v_call: TRBV6-1
cdr3_aa: ASSSSEENTEAF; v_call: TRBV28
cdr3_aa: ASSRTVNTEAF; v_call: TRBV27
cdr3_aa: ASKWGLAGGGSYEQY; v_call: TRBV5-6
cdr3_aa: ASSARTGGDEKLF; v_call: TRBV6-5
cdr3_aa: ASSDVGTGVADTQY; v_call: TRBV11-1
cdr3_aa: ASSLEPRTYEQY; v_call: TRBV5-4
cdr3_aa: ASSLIRLAGGSNEQF; v_call: TRBV7-6
cdr3_aa: ASSLEYQPQH; v_call: TRBV28
cdr3_aa: ASSDGLAGDTQY; v_call: TRBV2
cdr3_aa: ASSLSFDRGGIYNEQF; v_call: TRBV27
cdr3_aa: ASSLTYQETQY; v_call: TRBV7-3
cdr3_aa: ASSVRAASGLFNTGELF; v_call: TRBV9
cdr3_aa: ASTRGGLGAETQY; v_call: TRBV6-6
cdr3_aa: ASSSGTAYNQPQH; v_call: TRBV7-2
cdr3_aa: ASSHSGTGIGEKLF; v_call: TRBV14
cdr3_aa: AWSVSGTANTEAF; v_call: TRBV30
cdr3_aa: ASSEALIAGALAPLH; v_call: TRBV6-1
cdr3_aa: ASSLQGASYEQY; v_call: TRBV6-6
cdr3_aa: ASSQGAQGARYNSPLH; v_call: TRBV4-1
cdr3_aa: ASSILPTSGSFEQF; v_call: TRBV5-6
cdr3_aa: ASSLGLAGVSYEQY; v_call: TRBV18
cdr3_aa: SAARTERQY; v_call: TRBV20-1
cdr3_aa: ASSSRQGFNEQY; v_call: TRBV7-9
cdr3_aa: ASSPQGTGETQY; v_call: TRBV11-1
cdr3_aa: ASSTSLRGRVYEQY; v_call: TRBV21-1
cdr3_aa: ASSQPNRSTNTEAF; v_call: TRBV23-1
cdr3_aa: ASSFTGVEQY; v_call: TRBV5-1
cdr3_aa: ASSTGFTNSPLH; v_call: TRBV19
cdr3_aa: ASINPGSGNTIY; v_call: TRBV6-5
cdr3_aa: SARFGTDPQETQY; v_call: TRBV29-1
cdr3_aa: ASSPTGVMAEPQH; v_call: TRBV28
cdr3_aa: ASSLGNSGQETQY; v_call: TRBV27
cdr3_aa: AISESGASGYNEQF; v_call: TRBV10-3
cdr3_aa: ASSITWREPDSSYGYT; v_call: TRBV19
cdr3_aa: ASSQVEVTTGELF; v_call: TRBV4-1
cdr3_aa: ASSSAGSSEQY; v_call: TRBV6-6
cdr3_aa: ASGLGNQPQH; v_call: TRBV28
cdr3_aa: ASSSQRTGMSRNSPLH; v_call: TRBV7-9
cdr3_aa: ASYFGQREGRDTQY; v_call: TRBV6-4
cdr3_aa: ASSLTPGQGDGYT; v_call: TRBV7-2
cdr3_aa: ASSYSGSGGTQY; v_call: TRBV6-5
cdr3_aa: ASSPNPRTGPTEAF; v_call: TRBV28
cdr3_aa: ASSEAGLEIEQY; v_call: TRBV6-1
cdr3_aa: ASSQGAADTQY; v_call: TRBV11-2